The T cell receptor (beta chain) described here comes from a study of CD8 T cells in ankylosing spondylitis. Study findings and constraints: Disease-linked clones were reportedly significantly enriched in matched ankylosing spondylitis synovial fluid. The study identified a TCR beta motif of several highly homologous variants that appeared characteristic of ankylosing spondylitis blood. Disease-linked clones bore a CD8+ phenotype, appearing relatively rarely in peripheral blood. Earlier studies detected some motif variants in reactive arthritis synovial fluid and blood.

The CDR3 runs to 16 residues. With 6 bases removed from V and 3 bases from J, the gap between germline ends came to 20 bases. Germline CDR1 reads SGHRS; CDR2 reads YFSETQ. Concerning this clonotype itself: Its antigen is not identified.

Library preparation for TCR beta used quantitative 5'-RACE with molecular barcodes. Via MiXCR, TCRdb re-called the 5' RACE reads, giving one row per CDR3 protein. Of 400,000 to 450,000 distinct CDR3 sequences listed, roughly a sixth are singletons. This clonotype originated in a male donor with ankylosing spondylitis. The sample was blood, either unsorted or a sorted T cell fraction (not recorded which). The chain employs TRBV5-1 and TRBJ2-3, with D possibly being TRBD2 (6 bases). For the CDR3, the DNA is TGCGCCAGCATGGCCCCCCGCGTGGGGGGTACAGATACGCAGTATTTT. Translation: CASMAPRVGGTDTQYF. The whole variable domain, remainder taken from reference TRBV5-1 and TRBJ2-3, is KAGVTQTPRYLIKTRGQQVTLSCSPISGHRSVSWYQQTPGQGLQFLFEYFSETQRNKGNFPGRFSGRQFSNSRSEMNVSTLELGDSALYLCASMAPRVGGTDTQYFGPGTRLTVL.